This T cell receptor (beta chain) was obtained from a study of monozygotic twins with inflammatory bowel disease. Template switching added UMIs carrying a 6-nucleotide sample barcode. TCRdb reanalyzed the 5' RACE reads, giving one entry per CDR3 protein sequence and no DNA. This sample's table reports roughly 100,000 distinct CDR3 sequences. Study observations and caveats: Heterogeneous immunosuppressive treatment regimens may have introduced variability into patient repertoires. No one strong IBD-associated signal or clonotype was supported.

Remarks on this clonotype: The antigen is not known.

This CDR3 contains 17 residues. Germline V gives CDR1 PRHDT, CDR2 FYEKMQ (reference sequence). Sampling involved one blood draw (less than 2.8 ml) for every donor. This clonotype was obtained from a human donor with ulcerative colitis or Crohn's disease, or a healthy co-twin of an affected twin (not recorded which). The gene calls are TRBV13 and TRBJ2-1; TCRdb proposes TRBD1, but this gene call is untestable without DNA. Sequenced input: blood. CDR3 loop: CASSTTQGQSSYNEQFF.